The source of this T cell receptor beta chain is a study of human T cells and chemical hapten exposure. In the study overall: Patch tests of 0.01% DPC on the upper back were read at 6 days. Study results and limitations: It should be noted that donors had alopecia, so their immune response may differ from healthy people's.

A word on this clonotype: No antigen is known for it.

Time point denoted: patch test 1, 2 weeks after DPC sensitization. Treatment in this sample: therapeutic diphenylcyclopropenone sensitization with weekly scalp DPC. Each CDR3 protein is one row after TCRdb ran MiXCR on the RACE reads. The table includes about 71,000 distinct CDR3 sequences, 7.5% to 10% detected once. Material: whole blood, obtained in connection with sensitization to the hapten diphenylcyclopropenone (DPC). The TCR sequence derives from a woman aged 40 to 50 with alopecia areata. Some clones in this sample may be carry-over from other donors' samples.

Here the CDR3 reads CASRPDSHPRETQYF. The CDR3 DNA follows: TGTGCCAGCAGACCCGACAGCCACCCTAGGGAGACCCAGTACTTC. V gene TRBV27 combines with J gene TRBJ2-5; D possibly corresponds to TRBD1 (5 bases). CDR1 MNHEY and CDR2 SMNVEV come from the germline V gene (reference sequence). V gave up 6 bases and J gave up 5 bases, with 19 bases separating them. The CDR3 has 15 residues.